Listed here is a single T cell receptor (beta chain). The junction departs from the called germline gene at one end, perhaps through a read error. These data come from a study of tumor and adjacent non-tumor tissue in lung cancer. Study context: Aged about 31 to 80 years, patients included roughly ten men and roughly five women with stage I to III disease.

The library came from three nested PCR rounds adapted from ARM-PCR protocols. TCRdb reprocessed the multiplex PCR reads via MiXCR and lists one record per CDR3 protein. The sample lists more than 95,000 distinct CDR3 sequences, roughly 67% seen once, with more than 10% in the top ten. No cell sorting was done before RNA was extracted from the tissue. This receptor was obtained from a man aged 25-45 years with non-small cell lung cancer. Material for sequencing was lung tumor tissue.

The CDR3 region is CVSLDEGAADTQYF. CDR3 coding DNA: TGTGTCAGCTTAGACGAGGGGGCGGCAGATACGCAGTATTTT. The chain has TRBV12-3 or TRBV12-4 and TRBJ2-3; 7 nucleotides agree with TRBD1. The CDR3 runs to 14 residues.